This T cell receptor (beta chain) came from a study of early stage breast cancer tumors. This CDR3 has 18 amino acids. From germline, CDR1 is SGHNT and CDR2 YYREEE (reference sequence). Trimming took 4 bases from V and 0 from J; bases not matched to a gene: 14. The table came from immunoSEQ multiplex PCR; TCRdb's copy has only in-frame clones and leaves some out. The sample lists 28,000 or so clones, 60% to 80% occurring once. The chain couples TRBV5-4 to TRBJ2-7, with TRBD2 identical over 9 bases. Sample: blood. The source is a middle-aged person with breast cancer. CDR3 region: CASSTVAGAFTGSYEQYF. The CDR3 coding sequence is TGTGCCAGCAGCACCGTAGCGGGAGCATTTACAGGCTCCTACGAGCAGTACTTC.